The T cell receptor (beta chain) described here comes from a study of blood T cell repertoires in COVID-19. In the study overall: Acute and convalescent COVID-19 specimens originated in the United States, Italy and Spain. T cells, B-cell-depleted T cells, or PBMCs supplied cDNA or gDNA.

Sequenced by immunoSEQ multiplex PCR; TCRdb stores in-frame clones only, minus some. The table lists approximately 210,000 clones, 75% to 90% of them singletons. The CDR3 is made up of 15 amino acids. V was cut by 5 bases and J by 5 bases, with 15 bases left in between. Germline CDR1 SSHAT, CDR2 FNYEAQ (reference sequence). This clone was seen only a few times. The gene calls are TRBV7-7 and TRBJ2-2; TRBD2 is a possible D gene (6 bases). The clonotype originates from a man aged 25-45 years who had recovered from COVID-19. Sequencing was done on a sample of peripheral blood. DNA of the CDR3: TGTGCCAGCAGCCCACAGCTGACTAGTACCGGGGAGCTGTTTTTT. Its translation is CASSPQLTSTGELFF.